One T cell receptor (beta chain) is described in this entry. Its antigen remains unidentified. The sample holds no much larger clone one base away, and base qualities are not on file. These data come from a study of cytomegalovirus exposure and HLA in healthy donors (dated by TCRdb to between 2016 and 2019). Notes on the research overall: An earlier analysis of approximately 600 of the donors reported approximately 290 Gb of sequence data and around 110 million unique TCR beta sequences from about 200 million T cells. About five DR-DQ haplotypes were handled as single units for association and clustering because linkage in the cohort was strong. The study used immunosequencing to profile the T cell repertoires of hundreds of subjects and linked those repertoires to cytomegalovirus serostatus. An earlier analysis of about 620 of the donors applied high-throughput TCR beta sequencing to assess whether each TCR beta V gene segment acted as functional or pseudogenic. The number of typed donors differed by locus: 629-630 for A, B, C, DRB1 and DQB1; 500 to 550 for DQA1; 606 for DPA1; and about 450 for DPB1. Across under 500 genotyped donors of the cohort, an average of approximately 220,000 unique TCR beta nucleotide sequences per donor were sequenced, and roughly 20% of those sequences were non-productive. In the later analysis, no new phenotypic data were used to find candidate immune exposures; instead, reliance was placed on TCR beta sequences and their occurrence across donors. Alongside the repertoire data, information on donor age, sex, ethnicity and CMV serostatus was compiled. Both class I and class II loci were covered by HLA typing, at four-digit resolution. The study was designed to test whether signatures of past pathogen exposure could be identified by cataloging public T cell receptors. To study patterns of TCR occurrence, a later analysis re-analyzed previously published TCR beta repertoires from around 660 donors and added high-resolution HLA genotyping. Besides the first cohort of roughly 640 subjects, a separate validation cohort made up of 120 different subjects was used. Approximately 300 gigabases of sequencing data and 70 million to 95 million unique TCR sequences made up an early release that covered over 550 HLA-typed donors. To predict cytomegalovirus infection status, the study combined high-throughput TCR immunosequencing, statistical association of individual TCRs with disease status, and machine learning. Of the 350 to 400 genotyped donors, around 81% fell in the genetic ancestry cluster associated with self-reported Caucasian donors. A later genetic analysis took genome-wide SNP genotypes for about 65% of the 666 donors and used that subset as a discovery cohort. Every repertoire in the discovery cohort had been generated on one and the same sequencing platform. Overall study results and their limits: Because some donors lacked HLA typing at each locus, the association tests relied only on the typed subset. In a later analysis, the rate of TCR association differed among HLA loci, with DRB1 alleles having the most associated TCRs and HLA-C alleles having the fewest. Compared with the roughly 670-donor mean, donors in an Asian-associated ancestry cluster had fewer N-insertions in productive TCRs, according to a later genetic analysis. Most TCR sequences were seen in very few donors, while some public TCRs were found in many individuals. Some IMGT-functional V segments, including TRBV6-2 and TRBV6-3, could not be told apart with the 87-base-pair reads, so those segments were excluded. A further reported finding was that TCR beta sequences accurately predicted the HLA-A and HLA-B alleles for most subjects in the first cohort. The study listed over 150 TCR beta chains as associated with cytomegalovirus. The only immune exposure information available for the cohort was CMV serostatus. Most CMV-associated TCR beta chains appeared to be HLA-restricted in a later analysis, and the HLA associations seemed to be driven largely by CMV exposure. A group of highly shared sequence variants was considered likely to be a technical artifact of the sequencing pipeline. According to the authors, the approach could potentially be generalized to other disease states and immunological phenotypes. In a later analysis, some 17,000 TCR beta sequences were associated with specific HLA alleles at a false discovery rate of 0.05. Compared with equally common non-associated chains, HLA-associated TCR beta chains in a later analysis were more clonally expanded and had lower generation probabilities. A few of the identified cytomegalovirus-associated TCR beta chains were confirmed in vitro to be specific for cytomegalovirus antigens. Cytomegalovirus status was reported to be diagnosed by the classifier with high specificity and sensitivity in both the original and validation cohorts. Correlated functional status among segregating V segments might reflect linkage disequilibrium, but an unknown experimental factor could not be ruled out. Because counts were too low, 15 to 20 rarely observed V segments, including chromosome 9 orphons, were excluded from the earlier analysis of fewer than 650 of the donors. When HLA alleles, especially DR and DQ, strongly co-occurred, TCR associations were difficult to assign to individual alleles. Broadly in line with IMGT annotations, most TCR beta V segments showed up in productive rearrangements about 90% or about 30% of the time in an earlier analysis of a few hundred of the donors. Sequencing depth was assumed to be roughly uniform across donors in the presence/absence analyses, though that assumption may not hold. In this cohort, only TCR beta chains were sequenced, and detectable features were limited by the absence of alpha or paired-chain data. A later analysis reported that several top co-occurrence clusters appeared linked to parvovirus B19, influenza, CMV and Epstein-Barr virus. In a later genetic analysis, a missense DCLRE1C variant was associated with V-gene and J-gene trimming of TCR beta chains, and the association was replicated in an independent cohort.

The cohort was made up of about 670 healthy bone marrow donors. Cohort members were all nominally healthy when sampled, although unrecorded immune exposures were likely present. Of the 600 or so cohort members, approximately 300 had a positive CMV serostatus and roughly 370 had a negative one, while no CMV serostatus was recorded for the donor. Every donor gave a peripheral blood sample, and the peripheral blood mononuclear cells from that sample were used for TCR beta sequencing. The Qiagen DNeasy Blood Extraction Kit was used to extract genomic DNA from the blood cell samples. The cysteine opens and the phenylalanine closes a CDR3 of 12 amino acids. Solely the CDR3 DNA is kept, with 36 bases framed from the first base. From the germline V gene, CDR1 is SGHNT and CDR2 is YENEEA. V is reduced by 4 bases and J by 6 bases, leaving a spacing of 7 bases between them. Receptor libraries were prepared by the immunoSEQ multiplex PCR assay. For the multiplex PCR, a mixture combining 60 forward primers for TCR Vbeta segments and 13 reverse primers for TCR Jbeta segments was used. Amplification of the CDR3 region of rearranged TCR beta genes was performed with a multiplex PCR assay on genomic DNA. The amplified TCR beta libraries were sequenced on the Illumina HiSeq System as 87-base-pair reads. In the paper's pipeline: A later analysis tallied roughly 78 million unique TCR beta chains across the 640 or so repertoires, and 10 million to 11 million of those chains were shared by two or more donors. A nearest-neighbor algorithm error-corrected the raw reads and collapsed the reads into unique sequences, merging closely related sequences to remove PCR and sequencing errors. CDR3 sequences were aligned to IMGT reference sequences to assign V, D and J gene segments. Each retained sequence needed at least a six-nucleotide match to both a V gene segment and a J gene segment. Rearrangements were called productive when the CDR3 lacked stop codons and stayed in frame with V and J; all others were non-productive. CDR3 was defined by IMGT convention, running from the second conserved V-encoded cysteine to the conserved J-encoded phenylalanine. The earlier analysis of about 590 of the donors excluded sequences that lacked an unambiguous match to a single V gene segment. An earlier analysis of several hundred of the donors classified V segments as functional when productive rearrangements were above 56.7% and as segregating when the standard deviation between donors was above 5%. A statistical classification framework was built for diagnosing cytomegalovirus status from the catalog of TCR beta chain sequences. V and J gene assignment, in a later analysis, came from comparing TCR nucleotide sequences with IMGT/GENE-DB human TR gene sequences. Using the TCRdist pipeline, a later analysis assigned CDR3 sequences along with most-parsimonious VDJ recombination scenarios. In a later analysis, every TCR beta chain was defined by the combination of its CDR3 amino acid sequence and its V-gene family, and reads without a unique V-gene family were dropped. As a way to deal with suspected cross-contamination and a sequencing artifact, a later analysis dropped nearly 600 nucleotide sequences that were highly shared and had low generation probability. In a later analysis, a clonal expansion index for each public chain was calculated from normalized within-repertoire ranks of inferred template counts. Generation probabilities in a later analysis came from a VDJ recombination model fitted to out-of-frame rearrangements, and those results were checked against IGoR. A later analysis scored TCR-TCR, TCR-HLA and TCR-CMV co-occurrence with hypergeometric tests, applying a repertoire-size bias correction to TCR pairs. False discovery rates were estimated in a later analysis by permuting HLA or CMV assignments 20 times. A later analysis grouped co-occurring TCRs with DBSCAN, adding TCRdist sequence similarity when clustering within HLA-allele-positive subsets. For co-occurrence clustering, repertoires with fewer than 30,000 or more than 120,000 public chains were excluded, along with five or six repertoires with anomalous nucleotide sharing. TCRdb stores this immuneACCESS table with in-frame sequences only. Part of the clones is absent; in the studies checked, under half of the shortfall reflects unresolved V genes, and no reason is known for the rest. From that table come the V and J calls and clone size; the DNA was used to work out D and trimming. The sample includes about 130,000 clones, with roughly 78% observed a single time. About 4.5% of the sample goes to the ten largest clones.

This receptor was taken from a man aged 25-40 years in good health. The chain uses TRBV11-3 and TRBJ2-1, and TRBD2 may be the D gene, going by 5 matching bases. Sequenced input: PBMCs. The nucleotide sequence is TGTGCCAGCAGCTCGGCGGGCAATGAGCAGTTCTTC. Translated, this gives CASSSAGNEQFF.